This T cell receptor (beta chain) was found in a study of shared clonotypes between healthy human individuals. Findings and caveats of the study: Tissues were not sampled, only blood, and their repertoires likely differ.

About this clone itself: Antigen unknown.

Sorted-subset replicate PCR reactions were performed with about 190 ng DNA, corresponding to about 32,000 T cell genomes. TCRdb keeps only in-frame clones here, not all; method: immunoSEQ multiplex PCR. The table lists roughly 500,000 clones, approximately 95% of them singletons. Investigators divided CD4+ cells into CD45RA+ naive and CD45RA-negative memory subsets. V lost 4 bases and J lost 4, with 12 bases in between. The CDR3 is made up of 13 amino acids. Looked up from germline, CDR1 is SGHRS and CDR2 is YFSETQ. The sequence came from a woman younger than 45 in good health. V is TRBV5-1 and J is TRBJ2-7, with D maybe TRBD2 (6 bases). What was sequenced was naive CD4+ T cells sorted from blood. Subset: CD45RA+ positively selected. The CDR3 is CASSEPGLYEQYF. In DNA form, the CDR3 reads TGCGCCAGCAGCGAGCCGGGACTTTACGAGCAGTACTTC.